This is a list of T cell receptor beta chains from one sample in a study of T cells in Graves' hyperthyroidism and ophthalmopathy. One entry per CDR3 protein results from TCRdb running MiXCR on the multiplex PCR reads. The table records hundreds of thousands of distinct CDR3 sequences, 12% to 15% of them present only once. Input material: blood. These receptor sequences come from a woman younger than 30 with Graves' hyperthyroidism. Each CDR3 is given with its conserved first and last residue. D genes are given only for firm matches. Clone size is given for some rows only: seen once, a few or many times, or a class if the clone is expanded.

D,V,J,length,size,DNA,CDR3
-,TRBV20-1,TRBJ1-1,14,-,TGCAGTGCTCCTTACCGTTTGACGGACTCTGAAGCTTTCTTT,CSAPYRLTDSEAFF
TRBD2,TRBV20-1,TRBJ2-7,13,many,TGCAGTGCTGCCACTAGCGGGGTAGTTTGGCAGTACTTC,CSAATSGVVWQYF
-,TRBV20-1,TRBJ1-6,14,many,TGCAGTGCTAGAGAAAGCAGCTATAATTCACCCCTCCACTTT,CSARESSYNSPLHF
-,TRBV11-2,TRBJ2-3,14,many,TGTGCCAGCAGCATGATTCGGGGCACAGATACGCAGTATTTT,CASSMIRGTDTQYF
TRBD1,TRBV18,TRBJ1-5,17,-,TGTGCCAGCTCACAAATAAACACAGGGGACCGGAGTCAGCCCCAGCATTTT,CASSQINTGDRSQPQHF
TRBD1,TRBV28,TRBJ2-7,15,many,TGTGCCAGCCTACACCGGGACAGGGTTTCGGACGAGCAGTACTTC,CASLHRDRVSDEQYF
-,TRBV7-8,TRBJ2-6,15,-,TGTGCCAGCACCCTACAGAGCTCTGGGGCCAACGTCCTGACTTTC,CASTLQSSGANVLTF
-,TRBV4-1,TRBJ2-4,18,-,TGCGCCAGCAGCCAAGACCGGGAGCTAGCACTAGCCAAAAACATTCAGTACTTC,CASSQDRELALAKNIQYF
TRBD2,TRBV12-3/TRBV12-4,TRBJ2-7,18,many,TGTGCCAGCAGCGCCTCCTGGACTAGCCTGATAAGTTCCTACGAGCAGTACTTC,CASSASWTSLISSYEQYF
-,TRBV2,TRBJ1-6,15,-,TGTGCCAGCACCGAACGGAGCTCCTATAATTCACCCCTCCACTTT,CASTERSSYNSPLHF
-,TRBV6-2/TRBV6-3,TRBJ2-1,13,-,TGTGCCAGCAGTCCTCGAGGCGGTGATGAGCAGTTCTTC,CASSPRGGDEQFF
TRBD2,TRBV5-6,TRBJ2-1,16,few,TGTGCCAGCAGCTTGGATGGACTAGCGGGAGTCGGCGAGCAGTTCTTC,CASSLDGLAGVGEQFF
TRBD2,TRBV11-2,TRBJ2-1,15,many,TGTGCCAGCAGCTTTCAAGCGGGACCATACAATGAGCAGTTCTTC,CASSFQAGPYNEQFF
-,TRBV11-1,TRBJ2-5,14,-,TGTGCCAGCAGCTTTATAGGGTCCCTAGAGACCCAGTACTTC,CASSFIGSLETQYF
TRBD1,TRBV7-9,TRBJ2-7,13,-,TGTGCCAGCAGCGAGACAGGGAACTACGAGCAGTACTTC,CASSETGNYEQYF
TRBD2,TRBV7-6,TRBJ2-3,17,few,TGTGCCAGCAGCTTACAGGGTCACGGGAGGGCCAGGGATACGCAGTATTTT,CASSLQGHGRARDTQYF
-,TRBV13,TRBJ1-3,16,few,TGTGCCAGCAGCTTCAACCGGGACACCGATGGAAACACCATATATTTT,CASSFNRDTDGNTIYF
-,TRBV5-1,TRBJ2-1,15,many,TGCGCCAGCACCTCCCCCGGGAGCTCCTACAATGAGCAGTTCTTC,CASTSPGSSYNEQFF
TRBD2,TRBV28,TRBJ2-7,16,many,TGTGCCAGCAGTACCTCTAGGACTAGCGGGTTTTACGAGCAGTACTTC,CASSTSRTSGFYEQYF
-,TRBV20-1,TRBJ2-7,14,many,TGCAGTGCTAGAGATTTTGTCCGGGACTCAGAGCAGTACTTC,CSARDFVRDSEQYF
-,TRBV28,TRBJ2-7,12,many,TGTGCCAGCAGCCGGGATGTCTACGAGCAGTACTTC,CASSRDVYEQYF
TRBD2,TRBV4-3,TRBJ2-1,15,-,TGCGCCAGCAGCCAAGACGGCGGGGGTACGGCGGTTACGTTCTTC,CASSQDGGGTAVTFF
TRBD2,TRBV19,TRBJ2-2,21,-,TGTGCCAGTAGCTTGAAGGGACTAGCGGGAGTGTTCGCTCCGGACACCGGGGAGCTGTTTTTT,CASSLKGLAGVFAPDTGELFF
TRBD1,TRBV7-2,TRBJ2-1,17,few,TGTGCCAGCAGCTTAGGCGGACCCCGGGACAGGGATAGCGAGCAGTTCTTC,CASSLGGPRDRDSEQFF
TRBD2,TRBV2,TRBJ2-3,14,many,TGTGCCAGCAGTACACCGGGACTACTAGATACGCAGTATTTT,CASSTPGLLDTQYF
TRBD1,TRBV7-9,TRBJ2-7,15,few,TGTGCCAGCAGCTCCCGGGACAGGGGCGACTACGAGCAGTACTTC,CASSSRDRGDYEQYF
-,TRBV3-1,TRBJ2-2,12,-,TGTGCCAGCAGTCGGGGCACCGGGGAGCCGTTTTTT,CASSRGTGEPFF
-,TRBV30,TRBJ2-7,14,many,TGTGCCTGCCCCACGGAGGGGAAACCCTACGAGCAGTACTTC,CACPTEGKPYEQYF
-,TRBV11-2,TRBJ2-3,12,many,TGTGCCAGCAGTCCAACGGTGGATACGCAGTATTTT,CASSPTVDTQYF
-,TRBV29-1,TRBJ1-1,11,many,TGCAGCGTTGATGAGGGAACTGAAGCTTTCTTT,CSVDEGTEAFF
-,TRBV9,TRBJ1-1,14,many,TGTGCCAGCAGTCACCGGGACACCCTAACTGAAGCTTTCTTT,CASSHRDTLTEAFF
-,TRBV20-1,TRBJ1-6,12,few,TGCAGTGCAGAATCAGGGCGGCCACCCCTCCACTTT,CSAESGRPPLHF
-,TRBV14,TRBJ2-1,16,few,TGTGCCAGCAGCCCCCCGGCGGGATTGACTTACAATGAGCAGTTCTTC,CASSPPAGLTYNEQFF
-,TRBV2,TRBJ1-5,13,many,TGTGCCAGCGCAGAGGGGAGCAATCAGCCCCAGCATTTT,CASAEGSNQPQHF
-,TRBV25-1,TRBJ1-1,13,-,TGTGCCAGCAGTGAATTGTGGAACACTGAAGCTTTCTTT,CASSELWNTEAFF
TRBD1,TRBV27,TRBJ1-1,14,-,TGTGCCAGCAATCCAGGGGGAGAATACACTGAAGCTTTCTTT,CASNPGGEYTEAFF
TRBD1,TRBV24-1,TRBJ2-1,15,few,TGTGCCACCAGTCAACGGGACAGGGTGTCTAATGAGCAGTTCTTC,CATSQRDRVSNEQFF
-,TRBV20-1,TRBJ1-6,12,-,TGCAGTGCCCGCGAGGGTAATTCACCCCTCCACTTT,CSAREGNSPLHF
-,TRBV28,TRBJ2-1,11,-,TGTGCCAGCACCCTAAGGGATGAGCAGTTCTTC,CASTLRDEQFF
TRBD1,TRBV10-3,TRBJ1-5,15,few,TGTGCCATCAGTCCACGGGACAGCCAAGATCAGCCCCAGCATTTT,CAISPRDSQDQPQHF
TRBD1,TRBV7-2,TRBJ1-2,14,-,TGTGCCAGCAGCTTAGCCGGGACAGGGAGCCTCTACACCTTC,CASSLAGTGSLYTF
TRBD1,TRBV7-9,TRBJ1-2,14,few,TGTGCCAGCAGCTGGACAGGGGATGACTATGGCTACACCTTC,CASSWTGDDYGYTF